The entry below gives a single T cell receptor beta chain sequence along with its context. The record originates from a study of blood T cell repertoires in COVID-19. The CDR3 consists of 17 residues. Losses at the gene ends were 3 bases for V and 5 bases for J; bases not matched to a gene: 8. Germline V lookup: CDR1 LNHDA, CDR2 SQIVND (reference sequence). The protocol was immunoSEQ multiplex PCR, while the TCRdb copy is restricted to in-frame clones and leaves out a portion. Among 400,000 to 500,000 clones listed, roughly 84% were seen once. This chain connects TRBV19 to TRBJ2-7, with 15 bases identical to TRBD2. The clonotype was recovered from a woman younger than 35 who had been exposed to COVID-19. Specimen: PBMCs or T cells enriched from blood (not recorded which). The DNA for the CDR3 is TGTGCCAGTAGTATGGTAGGACTAGCGGGAGGGCCCCACGAGCAGTACTTC. Translating gives CASSMVGLAGGPHEQYF.